This entry is about one TCR beta chain. This may be a read error: a much more frequent sequence differs by one nucleotide. RNA transcripts yielded amplified TCR beta CDR3 regions. The HTBI primer set drove a first-round RT-PCR of the TCR CDR3. TCRdb re-called the multiplex PCR reads with MiXCR, one entry per CDR3 protein. The sample lists 300,000 to 450,000 distinct CDR3 sequences, about 15% occurring once. This sample stems from a study of T cells in Graves' hyperthyroidism and ophthalmopathy. The V gene's germline CDR1 is SNHLY and CDR2 FYNNEI. Trimming took 6 bases from V and 12 from J, leaving 9 bases between them. The CDR3 runs to 10 residues.

The source material was blood. The receptor was derived from a woman aged 18-35 years with Graves' hyperthyroidism that later progressed to Graves' ophthalmopathy. V is TRBV2 and J is TRBJ2-1, with unresolved D. CDR3 bases: TGTGCCAGCAGCCTCCGAGGGCAGTTCTTC. Amino acids: CASSLRGQFF. The full variable domain, completed using reference TRBV2 and TRBJ2-1, is EPEVTQTPSHQVTQMGQEVILRCVPISNHLYFYWYRQILGQKVEFLVSFYNNEISEKSEIFDDQFSVERPDGSNFTLKIRSTKLEDSAMYFCASSLRGQFFGPGTRLTVL.